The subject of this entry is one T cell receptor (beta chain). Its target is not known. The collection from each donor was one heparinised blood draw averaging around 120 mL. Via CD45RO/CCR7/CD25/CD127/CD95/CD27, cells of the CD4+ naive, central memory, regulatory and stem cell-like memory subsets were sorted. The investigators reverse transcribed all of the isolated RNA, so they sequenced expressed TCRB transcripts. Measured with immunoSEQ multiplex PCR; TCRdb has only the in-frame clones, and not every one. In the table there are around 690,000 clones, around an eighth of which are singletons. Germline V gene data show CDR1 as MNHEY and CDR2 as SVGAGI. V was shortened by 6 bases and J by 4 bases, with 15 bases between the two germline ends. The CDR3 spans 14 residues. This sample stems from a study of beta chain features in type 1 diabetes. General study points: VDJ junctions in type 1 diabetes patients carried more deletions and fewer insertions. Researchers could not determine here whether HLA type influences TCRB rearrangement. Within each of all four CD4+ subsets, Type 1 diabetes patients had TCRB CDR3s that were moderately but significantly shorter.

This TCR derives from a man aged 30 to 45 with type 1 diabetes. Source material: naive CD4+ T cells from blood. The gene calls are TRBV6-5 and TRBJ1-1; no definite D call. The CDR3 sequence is CASRSLSPVTEAFF. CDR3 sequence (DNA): TGTGCCAGCAGATCCCTCTCTCCGGTCACTGAAGCTTTCTTT.